The 25 T cell receptor beta chains reported below all come from one sample, sequenced in a study of blood T cells in healthy people across ages. The authors ran a second PCR of 7 to 11 cycles using a sample-barcoded 5' primer and a J-beta primer mix. TCRdb ran MiXCR on the 5' RACE reads and lists one entry per CDR3 protein. The sample includes about a million distinct CDR3 sequences, less than 45% of them seen just once. Source material: blood. Source of these receptors: a young man in good health.

The chain employs TRBV19 and TRBJ1-1, with D uncertain. Trimming removed 6 bases from V and 3 bases from J, with 17 bases in between. This CDR3 contains 15 residues. Germline V CDR1 and CDR2: LNHDA, SQIVND (reference sequence). This chain's CDR3 is CASSTRPRWDTEAFF. CDR3 nucleotides: TGTGCCAGTAGCACCCGGCCCCGGTGGGACACTGAAGCTTTCTTT.

This clonotype has more than one count but fewer than ten. The chain carries TRBV11-2 and TRBJ2-1; no reliable D call. CDR1 and CDR2 (germline): SGHAT, FQNNGV. Trimming cost V 2 bases and J 4 bases, with 9 bases left between them. The CDR3 is made up of 14 amino acids. CDR3 in DNA: TGTGCCAGCAGCTTACTGGGCATTTACAATGAGCAGTTCTTC. Encoded protein: CASSLLGIYNEQFF.

This clonotype has just a few counts. This sequence joins TRBV4-3 and TRBJ1-5; perhaps TRBD1 as D (6 bases). The CDR3 length is 16 residues. V was clipped by 3 bases and J by 1 base, with 13 bases between them. In germline, CDR1 is LGHNA, CDR2 YSLEER. CDR3 nucleotides: TGCGCCAGCAGCCAGGACGCAGGGGAGAGCAATCAGCCCCAGCATTTT. This translates into CASSQDAGESNQPQHF.

V and J are TRBV4-3 and TRBJ1-4; no reliable D call. The ends were cut back, 0 bases at V and 7 bases at J, with 12 bases in the middle. The length of the CDR3 is 15 residues. The germline V gene has CDR1 LGHNA and CDR2 YSLEER. This CDR3 reads CASSQESQRSEKLFF. The CDR3 DNA reads TGCGCCAGCAGCCAAGAAAGCCAGCGAAGTGAAAAACTGTTTTTT.

This clonotype was counted only a few times. This rearrangement joins TRBV12-3 or TRBV12-4 to TRBJ1-1; tentatively, D is TRBD1 (6 bases). There are 14 residues in the CDR3. The V end was cut by 5 bases, the J end by 8 bases, with 18 bases between. CDR3 amino acids: CASSPWGRGQEAFF. CDR3 in DNA: TGTGCCAGCAGTCCTTGGGGCAGGGGACAAGAAGCTTTCTTT.

V usage is TRBV7-2 and J usage is TRBJ1-3; 7 nucleotides match TRBD1. The CDR3 consists of 17 residues. V lost 5 bases and J lost 0; bases outside the gene matches: 10. In germline, CDR1 is SGHTA, CDR2 FQGNSA. The CDR3 sequence: CASSPWTGTFSGNTIYF. The CDR3 region has the DNA TGTGCCAGCAGCCCCTGGACAGGAACCTTCTCTGGAAACACCATATATTTT.

Worth noting for this clonotype: One end of the junction does not line up with germline, which may come from a read error. CDR3 region: CASNLSVRETQYF. DNA of the CDR3: TGTGCCAGCAACTTAAGCGTTCGAGAGACCCAGTACTTC. The chain is built from TRBV7-2 and TRBJ2-7; no clear D gene. The DNA end is a closer match to TRBJ2-5, so the J assignment may be wrong. The CDR3 is 13 residues long. The germline V gene encodes CDR1 SGHTA and CDR2 FQGNSA.

This chain links TRBV24-1 with TRBJ1-2; TRBD1 might be the D (5 bases). Trimming shortened V by 0 bases and J by 4 bases, and 17 bases separated the two germline ends. Per germline, CDR1 KGHDR and CDR2 SFDVKD. The CDR3 has 17 residues. This chain's CDR3 is CATSDLPRTTGPYGYTF. For the CDR3, the DNA is TGTGCCACCAGTGATTTGCCACGGACAACAGGACCCTATGGCTACACCTTC.

Comments on this clonotype: A read error may account for a junction end that differs from germline. This sequence joins TRBV20-1 and TRBJ2-5, with unresolved D. Germline V gives CDR1 DFQATT, CDR2 SNEGSKA (reference sequence). The CDR3 is made up of 12 amino acids. CDR3 nucleotide sequence: TGCAGTGCCGCTTTAACCCGAGAGGCCCAGTACTTC. Its translation is CSAALTREAQYF.

In this sample, this clonotype turned up once. The CDR3 nucleotides are TGCGCCAGCAGGACTGACAGGGGGCGCCTGGTCACTGAAGCTTTCTTT. It yields the protein CASRTDRGRLVTEAFF. This chain joins TRBV4-1 and TRBJ1-1, with TRBD1 matching 10 bases. V gave up 6 bases and J gave up 4 bases; unmatched junction bases: 11. The CDR3 totals 16 residues. CDR1 is MGHRA, CDR2 YSYEKL, per germline.

Details on this clonotype: A read error may account for a junction end that differs from germline. This chain uses TRBV29-1 with TRBJ1-1; TRBD1 aligns across 7 bases. The CDR3 spans 16 residues. The germline CDR1 and CDR2 sequences are SQVTM and ANQGSEA. Here the CDR3 reads CSVEDPVTGLNTEAFF. The CDR3 coding sequence is TGCAGCGTTGAAGATCCAGTGACAGGGTTGAACACAGAAGCTTTCTTT.

This clonotype was detected a few times. The CDR3 loop reads CASRTDGMNTEAFF. CDR3 coding DNA: TGTGCCAGCAGAACGGACGGAATGAACACTGAAGCTTTCTTT. The chain recombines TRBV7-3 with TRBJ1-1; no clear D. V was pared by 6 bases and J by 0 bases, with 11 bases between. The CDR3 contains 14 residues. The germline gives CDR1 SGHTA, CDR2 FQGTGA.

This clonotype was observed at least ten times. V gene TRBV10-3 combines with J gene TRBJ2-3; D unresolved. Trimming cost V 6 bases and J 6 bases, with 16 bases left between them. The CDR3 has 14 residues. Germline-derived CDR1 and CDR2 are ENHRY and SYGVKD. CDR3 residues: CAISEERSVDTQYF. In DNA, the CDR3 is TGTGCCATCAGCGAAGAAAGGAGTGTGGATACGCAGTATTTT.

The chain recombines TRBV20-1 with TRBJ1-1; D might be TRBD1 (6 bases). Germline values: CDR1 DFQATT, CDR2 SNEGSKA (reference sequence). This CDR3 region has 14 residues. Trimming removed 3 bases at V and 0 bases at J, with 11 bases between. For the CDR3, the DNA is TGCAGTGCTAGCGAGGACAGCCTGAACACTGAAGCTTTCTTT. Translating it yields CSASEDSLNTEAFF.

Only a few counts were recorded for this clonotype. The chain is built from TRBV7-2 and TRBJ2-3, with D possibly matching TRBD1 (6 bases). Germline V gene sequence: CDR1 SGHTA, CDR2 FQGNSA. The CDR3 sequence is 16 residues long. With 1 base removed from V and 2 bases from J, the gap between germline ends came to 13 bases. The CDR3 nucleotides read TGTGCCAGCAGCTTAGTCACGGACAGAAACACAGATACGCAGTATTTT. It codes for CASSLVTDRNTDTQYF.

V gene TRBV25-1 combines with J gene TRBJ1-5; D gene ambiguous. This CDR3 is built from 12 residues. Trimming pared 6 bases from V and 6 bases from J, leaving 9 bases between. Germline V gene sequence: CDR1 MGHDK, CDR2 SYGVNS. The CDR3 nucleotides read TGTGCCAGCAGCAGGATGGGTCAGCCCCAGCATTTT. This sequence encodes CASSRMGQPQHF.

This chain connects TRBV25-1 to TRBJ1-1, with D maybe TRBD1 (5 bases). V was shortened by 7 bases and J by 0 bases, with 9 bases between the two germline ends. The CDR3 spans 13 residues. The germline gives CDR1 MGHDK, CDR2 SYGVNS. CDR3 loop: CASTGQLNTEAFF. In DNA, the CDR3 is TGTGCCAGCACCGGACAACTGAACACTGAAGCTTTCTTT.

The chain employs TRBV20-1 and TRBJ2-3, with 11 nucleotides matching TRBD1. CDR3 length equals 14 residues. The V gene end was trimmed by 5 bases and the J gene end by 4 bases; junction bases not matched to a gene: 5. Germline V CDR1 and CDR2: DFQATT, SNEGSKA (reference sequence). The CDR3 reads CSAEDRGRADTQYF. As DNA, the CDR3 is TGCAGTGCTGAGGACAGGGGGCGCGCAGATACGCAGTATTTT.

This clonotype has at least ten counts. The chain's CDR3 is CASSQTGVSTDTQYF. CDR3 DNA sequence: TGTGCCAGCAGTCAGACAGGGGTTAGCACAGATACGCAGTATTTT. The chain links TRBV6-2 or TRBV6-3 to TRBJ2-3, with 8 bases matching TRBD1. The CDR3 runs to 15 residues. V dropped 5 bases and J dropped 0; count of bases not matched to a gene: 4. Germline CDR1 and CDR2: MNHEY and SVGEGT.

This clonotype was seen more than once but under ten times. V gene TRBV29-1 combines with J gene TRBJ2-1; 11 bases are shared with TRBD2. Trimming at V came to 7 bases and at J to 0 bases, leaving 5 bases not matched to a gene. Germline V lookup: CDR1 SQVTM, CDR2 ANQGSEA. The CDR3 consists of 15 residues. DNA of the CDR3: TGCAGCGCCGGGACTAGCGGAAGCTCCTACAATGAGCAGTTCTTC. Translated, it gives CSAGTSGSSYNEQFF.

The chain recombines TRBV7-9 with TRBJ1-1; D remains unclear. The V end was cut by 1 base, the J end by 0 bases, with 6 bases between. CDR1 SEHNR and CDR2 FQNEAQ come from the germline V gene (reference sequence). The CDR3 is 14 amino acids. The CDR3 DNA follows: TGTGCCAGCAGCTTAGAAGGAATGAACACTGAAGCTTTCTTT. This sequence encodes CASSLEGMNTEAFF.

The J gene is TRBJ2-1, the V gene TRBV28; 7 nucleotides agree with TRBD1. This CDR3 region has 11 residues. The germline V gene encodes CDR1 MDHEN and CDR2 SYDVKM. Trimming took 8 bases from V and 13 from J; bases not matched to a gene: 8. CDR3 protein: CASGYRGGQFF. In DNA, the CDR3 is TGTGCCAGCGGATACAGGGGTGGACAGTTCTTC. Based on the CDR3 plus reference TRBV28 and TRBJ2-1, the full variable domain is DVKVTQSSRYLVKRTGEKVFLECVQDMDHENMFWYRQDPGLGLRLIYFSYDVKMKEKGDIPEGYSVSREKKERFSLILESASTNQTSMYLCASGYRGGQFFGPGTRLTVL.

The V and J genes are TRBV6-2 or TRBV6-3 and TRBJ1-5; D call uncertain. Germline V gene data show CDR1 as MNHEY and CDR2 as SVGEGT. This CDR3 is built from 13 residues. The V and J ends lost 7 bases and 4 bases respectively, with 11 bases between them. CDR3 region: CASTPGRNQPQHF. CDR3 sequence (DNA): TGTGCCAGCACGCCCGGGAGAAATCAGCCCCAGCATTTT.

The V gene is TRBV6-5, the J gene TRBJ1-2, with 9 bases aligning to TRBD1. Germline CDR1 and CDR2: MNHEY and SVGAGI. V dropped 10 bases and J dropped 6; count of bases not matched to a gene: 9. CDR3 size: 13 residues. The CDR3 loop reads CATKGDRANGYTF. CDR3 DNA sequence: TGTGCCACCAAGGGGGACAGGGCAAATGGCTACACCTTC.

In its sample, this clonotype was seen many times. The rearrangement links TRBV13 to TRBJ2-1; D is unclear. The CDR3 runs 12 residues. Germline V gene sequence: CDR1 PRHDT, CDR2 FYEKMQ (reference sequence). V was pared by 6 bases and J by 6 bases, with 9 bases between. The CDR3 region is CASSPGPNEQFF. The CDR3 nucleotides read TGTGCCAGCAGTCCCGGCCCCAATGAGCAGTTCTTC.